This entry features one T cell receptor beta chain sequence. Study processing details: Nucleated cell counts were estimated from reference gene primer amplification. Sequencing was performed with immunoSEQ multiplex PCR; in TCRdb, only in-frame clones are kept and a portion is missing. The DNA was the basis for D and trimming; V, J and clone size are from that table. The data contain over 300,000 clones, roughly 90% of them singletons. The data originate from a study of blood T cell repertoires in COVID-19. About the research overall: Whether acute or convalescent, the COVID-19 samples came from the United States, Italy and Spain. PBMCs, B-cell-depleted T cells, or T cells were the source of the cDNA or gDNA that made up the material.

The V and J ends lost 1 base and 2 bases respectively, with 9 bases between them. Germline V gene data show CDR1 as SEHNR and CDR2 as FQNEAQ (reference sequence). This CDR3 comprises 15 residues. The material sequenced was peripheral blood. The chain couples TRBV7-9 to TRBJ1-5, with D possibly being TRBD1 (5 bases). The origin of this receptor is a man in his forties with acute or convalescent COVID-19. CDR3 protein: CASSLGGLGNQPQHF. CDR3 in DNA: TGTGCCAGCAGCTTAGGGGGACTTGGCAATCAGCCCCAGCATTTT.